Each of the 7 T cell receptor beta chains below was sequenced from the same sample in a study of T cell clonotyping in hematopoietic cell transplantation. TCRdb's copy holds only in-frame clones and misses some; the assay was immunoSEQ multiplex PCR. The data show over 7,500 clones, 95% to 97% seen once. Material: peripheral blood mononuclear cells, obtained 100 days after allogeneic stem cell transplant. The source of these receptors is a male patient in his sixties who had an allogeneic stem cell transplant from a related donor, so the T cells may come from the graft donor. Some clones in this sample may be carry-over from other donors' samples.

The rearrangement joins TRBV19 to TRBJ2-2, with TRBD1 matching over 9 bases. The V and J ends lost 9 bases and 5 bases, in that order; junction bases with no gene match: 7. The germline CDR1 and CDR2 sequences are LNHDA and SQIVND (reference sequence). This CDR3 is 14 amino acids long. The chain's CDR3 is CASGDRGWTGELFF. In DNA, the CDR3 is TGTGCCAGCGGTGACAGGGGGTGGACCGGGGAGCTGTTTTTT.

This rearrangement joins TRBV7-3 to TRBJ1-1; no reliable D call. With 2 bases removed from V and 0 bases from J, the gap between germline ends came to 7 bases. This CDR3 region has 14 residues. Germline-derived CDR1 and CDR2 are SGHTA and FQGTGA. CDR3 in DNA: TGTGCCAGCAGCTTAGACGGGATGAACACTGAAGCTTTCTTT. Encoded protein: CASSLDGMNTEAFF.

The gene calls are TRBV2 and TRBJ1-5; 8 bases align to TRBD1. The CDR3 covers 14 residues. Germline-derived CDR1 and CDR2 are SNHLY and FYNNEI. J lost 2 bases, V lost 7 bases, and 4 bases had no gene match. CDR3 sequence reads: CASTDRGGNQPQHF. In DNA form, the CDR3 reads TGTGCCAGCACCGACAGGGGTGGCAATCAGCCCCAGCATTTT.

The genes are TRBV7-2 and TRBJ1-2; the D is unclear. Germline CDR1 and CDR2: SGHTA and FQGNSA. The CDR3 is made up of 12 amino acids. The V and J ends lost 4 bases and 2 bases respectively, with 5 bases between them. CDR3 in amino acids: CASSYGNYGYTF. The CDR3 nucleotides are TGTGCCAGCAGCTACGGAAACTATGGCTACACCTTC.

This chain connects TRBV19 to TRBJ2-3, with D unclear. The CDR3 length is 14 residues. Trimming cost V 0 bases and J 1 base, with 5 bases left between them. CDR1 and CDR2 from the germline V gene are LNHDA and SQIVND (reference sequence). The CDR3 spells CASSIDQGTDTQYF. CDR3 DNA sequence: TGTGCCAGTAGTATAGATCAAGGCACAGATACGCAGTATTTT.

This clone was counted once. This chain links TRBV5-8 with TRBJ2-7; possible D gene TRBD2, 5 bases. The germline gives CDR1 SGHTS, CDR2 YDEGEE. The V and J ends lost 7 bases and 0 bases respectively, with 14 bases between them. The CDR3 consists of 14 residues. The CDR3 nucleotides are TGTGCCAGCCGCCGAGGGAGCAGCTCCTACGAGCAGTACTTC. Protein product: CASRRGSSSYEQYF.

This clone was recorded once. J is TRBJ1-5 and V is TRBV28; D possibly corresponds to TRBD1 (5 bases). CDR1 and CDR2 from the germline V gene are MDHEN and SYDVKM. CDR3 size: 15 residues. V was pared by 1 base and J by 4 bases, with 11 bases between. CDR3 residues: CASSLSGRRNQPQHF. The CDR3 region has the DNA TGTGCCAGCAGTTTATCGGGACGGCGTAATCAGCCCCAGCATTTT. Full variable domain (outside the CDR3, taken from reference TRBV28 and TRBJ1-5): DVKVTQSSRYLVKRTGEKVFLECVQDMDHENMFWYRQDPGLGLRLIYFSYDVKMKEKGDIPEGYSVSREKKERFSLILESASTNQTSMYLCASSLSGRRNQPQHFGDGTRLSIL.